These T cell receptor beta chains were read from a single sample in a study of blood T cell repertoires in COVID-19. Some clones are missing from TCRdb's copy, which holds only in-frame ones; the method was immunoSEQ multiplex PCR. Altogether under 95,000 clones are present, 70% to 90% being singletons, with the ten largest covering 4% to 5.5%. The sequencing sample was made of peripheral blood. The receptors come from a man aged 35-49 years with acute or convalescent COVID-19. CDR3s include the opening cysteine and the closing phenylalanine or tryptophan. D genes are given only for firm matches. Not all rows give a size; the values are once, few, many and, for expanded clones, a class.

d_gene	j_gene	len	v_gene	abundance	CDR3aa	CDR3nt
TRBD2	TRBJ2-3	17	TRBV5-1	.	CASSLPLAGGLTDTQYF	TGCGCCAGCAGCTTGCCCTTAGCGGGAGGGCTTACAGATACGCAGTATTTT
.	TRBJ2-3	13	TRBV2	.	CASVRAASVAQYF	TGTGCCAGCGTGCGGGCGGCTAGCGTGGCGCAGTATTTT
.	TRBJ1-2	13	TRBV7-2	.	CASSLGGSYGYTF	TGTGCCAGCAGCTTGGGGGGATCCTATGGCTACACCTTC
.	TRBJ2-7	14	TRBV5-5	.	CASSLAQGPYEQYF	TGTGCCAGCAGCTTGGCACAGGGCCCCTACGAGCAGTACTTC
.	TRBJ2-1	13	TRBV12-3/TRBV12-4	.	CASSRLRYNEQFF	TGTGCCAGCAGCAGATTGCGGTACAATGAGCAGTTCTTC
.	TRBJ2-7	13	TRBV7-9	.	CASSFGTNYEQYF	TGTGCCAGCAGTTTCGGGACAAACTACGAGCAGTACTTC
.	TRBJ1-1	16	TRBV7-6	.	CASSLNPQGLNTEAFF	TGTGCCAGCAGCTTAAACCCACAGGGATTGAACACTGAAGCTTTCTTT
TRBD1	TRBJ1-1	14	TRBV30	.	CAWRHGQGGTEAFF	TGTGCCTGGAGGCATGGACAGGGGGGGACTGAAGCTTTCTTT
TRBD2	TRBJ2-7	16	TRBV3-1/TRBV3-2	.	CASSPIGLAGIHEQYF	TGTGCCAGCAGCCCAATCGGACTAGCGGGAATCCACGAGCAGTACTTC
TRBD2	TRBJ2-1	16	TRBV19	.	CASSIELAGLYNEQFF	TGTGCCAGTAGTATAGAGCTAGCGGGACTTTACAATGAGCAGTTCTTC
.	TRBJ1-5	14	TRBV2	.	CASGAGNSNQPQHF	TGTGCCAGCGGGGCAGGGAATAGCAATCAGCCCCAGCATTTT
TRBD2	TRBJ2-1	16	TRBV13	.	CASSPAGTTMNNEQFF	TGTGCCAGCAGCCCCGCCGGGACTACCATGAACAATGAGCAGTTCTTC
.	TRBJ2-1	15	TRBV9	.	CASSVTGNSYNEQFF	TGTGCCAGCAGCGTAACGGGAAACTCCTACAATGAGCAGTTCTTC
.	TRBJ1-1	14	TRBV29-1	.	CSVGFEVRNTEAFF	TGCAGCGTTGGATTCGAGGTGAGGAACACTGAAGCTTTCTTT
.	TRBJ1-2	13	TRBV6-2/TRBV6-3	.	CASSRLIYYGYTF	TGTGCCAGCAGTAGACTTATTTACTATGGCTACACCTTC
.	TRBJ2-5	13	TRBV11-3	.	CASSIRPGETQYF	TGTGCCAGCAGCATAAGACCAGGGGAGACCCAGTACTTC
.	TRBJ1-1	12	TRBV5-1	.	CASTQGNTEAFF	TGCGCCAGCACCCAGGGGAACACTGAAGCTTTCTTT
.	TRBJ1-5	12	TRBV14	.	CASSQGGQPQHF	TGTGCCAGCAGCCAGGGGGGTCAGCCCCAGCATTTT
.	TRBJ2-7	15	TRBV4-2	.	CASSQDYNQGYEQYF	TGTGCCAGCAGCCAAGATTATAACCAGGGCTACGAGCAGTACTTC
TRBD2	TRBJ2-7	15	TRBV27	once	CASSSPSGSLHEQYF	TGTGCCAGCAGTTCCCCTAGCGGATCTCTCCACGAGCAGTACTTC
.	TRBJ2-1	16	TRBV9	.	CASSGPGTGSYNEQFF	TGTGCCAGCAGTGGTCCCGGGACTGGATCCTACAATGAGCAGTTCTTC
.	TRBJ1-2	12	TRBV6-1	.	CASSDLLYGYTF	TGTGCCAGCAGTGACCTACTCTATGGCTACACCTTC
TRBD2	TRBJ2-3	20	TRBV5-1	.	CASRHPDWREAPHSTDTQYF	TGCGCCAGCAGGCACCCAGATTGGCGGGAGGCCCCTCACAGCACAGATACGCAGTATTTT
.	TRBJ1-5	17	TRBV6-6	.	CASSPRDFSTVDQPQHF	TGTGCCAGCAGTCCCCGGGACTTCTCGACCGTGGATCAGCCCCAGCATTTT
TRBD2	TRBJ2-5	17	TRBV11-3	.	CASSSGLAGGGQETQYF	TGTGCCAGCAGCTCGGGACTAGCGGGGGGAGGGCAAGAGACCCAGTACTTC
TRBD1	TRBJ1-1	14	TRBV25-1	.	CASRETGGFTEAFF	TGTGCCAGCAGGGAAACAGGGGGCTTCACTGAAGCTTTCTTT
.	TRBJ2-5	13	TRBV19	.	CASSSGEIETQYF	TGTGCCAGTAGCTCCGGGGAAATAGAGACCCAGTACTTC
.	TRBJ2-3	15	TRBV2	.	CASSGPVGATDTQYF	TGTGCCAGCAGTGGGCCGGTGGGGGCTACAGATACGCAGTATTTT
.	TRBJ1-5	15	TRBV19	few	CASDNGQISNQPQHF	TGTGCCAGCGATAACGGACAGATTAGCAATCAGCCCCAGCATTTT
.	TRBJ1-5	12	TRBV7-2	.	CASSPGDQPQHF	TGTGCCAGCAGCCCAGGGGATCAGCCCCAGCATTTT
TRBD2	TRBJ2-2	15	TRBV30	.	CAWSSGGARTGELFF	TGTGCCTGGAGTAGCGGGGGGGCCCGGACCGGGGAGCTGTTTTTT
.	TRBJ1-1	13	TRBV6-2/TRBV6-3	.	CASSFNSMAEAFF	TGTGCCAGCAGTTTCAACTCCATGGCTGAAGCTTTCTTT
.	TRBJ1-5	15	TRBV6-1	.	CASSDTGGSNQPQHF	TGTGCCAGCAGTGATACAGGTGGAAGCAATCAGCCCCAGCATTTT
.	TRBJ2-7	13	TRBV5-6	.	CASSFVSSYEQYF	TGTGCCAGCAGCTTTGTGAGCTCCTACGAGCAGTACTTC
.	TRBJ1-4	13	TRBV30	.	CAWSPGWGEKLFF	TGTGCCTGGAGCCCAGGGTGGGGAGAAAAACTGTTTTTT
.	TRBJ1-1	13	TRBV29-1	.	CSVEEVGGTEAFF	TGCAGCGTTGAAGAGGTGGGGGGCACTGAAGCTTTCTTT
.	TRBJ1-2	16	TRBV14	.	CASSQDLGGANYGYTF	TGTGCCAGCAGCCAAGATTTAGGGGGAGCTAACTATGGCTACACCTTC
.	TRBJ1-2	15	TRBV19	once	CASSIEVDGSYGYTF	TGTGCCAGTAGTATTGAGGTGGATGGGAGCTATGGCTACACCTTC
.	TRBJ1-2	15	TRBV4-3	.	CASSQEWARVHGYTF	TGCGCCAGCAGCCAAGAATGGGCCAGGGTCCATGGCTACACCTTC
TRBD1	TRBJ2-7	16	TRBV10-1	.	CASLQNRDRVSYEQYF	TGCGCCAGCCTACAGAACCGGGACAGGGTTTCCTACGAGCAGTACTTC
TRBD1	TRBJ2-7	13	TRBV29-1	.	CSAAEGQGLEQYF	TGCAGCGCAGCAGAGGGACAGGGCCTAGAGCAGTACTTC
.	TRBJ1-2	14	TRBV4-1	.	CASSQDPGNYGYTF	TGCGCCAGCAGCCAAGATCCAGGGAACTATGGCTACACCTTC
.	TRBJ1-2	15	TRBV4-3	.	CASSQDGGGMYGYTF	TGCGCCAGCAGCCAAGATGGGGGAGGGATGTATGGCTACACCTTC
TRBD1	TRBJ1-2	15	TRBV10-3	.	CAISESRTGGDGYTF	TGTGCCATCAGTGAGTCGAGAACAGGGGGGGATGGCTACACCTTC
.	TRBJ2-5	14	TRBV3-1/TRBV3-2	.	CASSPSLGGGTQYF	TGTGCCAGCAGCCCGTCCCTAGGGGGGGGGACCCAGTACTTC
.	TRBJ1-1	14	TRBV7-9	.	CASSPPLGQYEAFF	TGTGCCAGCAGCCCCCCCCTGGGGCAGTATGAAGCTTTCTTT
.	TRBJ2-7	11	TRBV20-1	.	CSARDPYEQYF	TGCAGTGCTAGAGATCCTTACGAGCAGTACTTC
.	TRBJ2-2	15	TRBV30	.	CAWSVTLGRSGELFF	TGTGCCTGGAGTGTAACACTGGGCAGGTCCGGGGAGCTGTTTTTT
.	TRBJ2-4	18	TRBV12-5	.	CASGPPLVLATGKNIQYF	TGTGCTAGTGGTCCTCCGTTGGTGTTAGCGACGGGGAAAAACATTCAGTACTTC
TRBD2	TRBJ2-1	14	TRBV5-1	.	CASSRLAGYNEQFF	TGCGCCAGCAGCCGACTAGCGGGCTACAATGAGCAGTTCTTC
TRBD1	TRBJ1-4	14	TRBV19	many	CASNPDRDGEKLFF	TGTGCCAGTAACCCCGACAGGGATGGTGAAAAACTGTTTTTT
TRBD1	TRBJ1-2	15	TRBV7-9	.	CASSLPVGQLYGYTF	TGTGCCAGCAGCTTACCTGTGGGACAGCTATATGGCTACACCTTC
.	TRBJ2-2	14	TRBV5-4	.	CASSDRTQTGELFF	TGTGCCAGCAGCGATCGGACTCAGACCGGGGAGCTGTTTTTT
TRBD1	TRBJ2-1	15	TRBV19	.	CASSATGSPYNEQFF	TGTGCCAGTAGCGCGACAGGGAGCCCCTACAATGAGCAGTTCTTC